Shown below are 25 T cell receptor beta chains from a single sample sequenced in a study of blood T cell repertoires in COVID-19. Profiled with immunoSEQ multiplex PCR; TCRdb holds only in-frame clones, not every one. Of around 150,000 clones in the sample, about 92% were seen once. The sequenced sample consisted of peripheral blood. These receptors were obtained from a man aged 60 to 75 with active or convalescent COVID-19.

This chain connects TRBV28 to TRBJ1-4, with 8 positions matching TRBD1. Germline V gene sequence: CDR1 MDHEN, CDR2 SYDVKM. The CDR3 is 16 amino acids. The V and J ends lost 4 bases and 1 base, in that order; junction bases with no gene match: 5. The CDR3 DNA reads TGTGCCAGCAGTTCCACCACAGGGGGAACTAATGAAAAACTGTTTTTT. It encodes CASSSTTGGTNEKLFF.

This clone appeared a single time. The V gene is TRBV5-1, the J gene TRBJ2-1; D possibly corresponds to TRBD2 (6 bases). The V end lost 0 bases, the J end lost 8 bases, and 9 bases lay between the germline ends. This CDR3 comprises 13 residues. The germline gives CDR1 SGHRS, CDR2 YFSETQ. The CDR3 sequence: CASSLGLDYEQFF. The CDR3 DNA follows: TGCGCCAGCAGCTTGGGACTAGACTATGAGCAGTTCTTC. The full variable domain, completed using reference TRBV5-1 and TRBJ2-1, is KAGVTQTPRYLIKTRGQQVTLSCSPISGHRSVSWYQQTPGQGLQFLFEYFSETQRNKGNFPGRFSGRQFSNSRSEMNVSTLELGDSALYLCASSLGLDYEQFFGPGTRLTVL.

The chain joins TRBV3-1 (or the pseudogene TRBV3-2) to TRBJ1-2; TRBD1 agrees at 7 bases. Germline lookup yields CDR1 LGHDT and CDR2 YNNKEL (reference sequence). The CDR3 extends over 15 amino acids. V was pared by 1 base and J by 6 bases, with 8 bases of the junction left unmatched. The CDR3: CASSQGKVTGNGYTF. The CDR3 nucleotides are TGTGCCAGCAGCCAAGGAAAGGTGACAGGGAATGGCTACACCTTC.

This chain uses TRBV30 with TRBJ1-5, with TRBD1 as a possible D gene (6 bases). Per the germline V gene, CDR1 is GTSNPN and CDR2 is SVGIG (reference sequence). V lost 3 bases, J lost 2 bases, and 14 bases lay in between. The CDR3 contains 15 residues. The CDR3 loop reads CAWRAQGQGNQPQHF. The CDR3 region has the DNA TGTGCCTGGAGAGCACAGGGTCAGGGCAATCAGCCCCAGCATTTT.

V usage is TRBV21-1 and J usage is TRBJ2-1; the table's D call of TRBD1 was not tested on the DNA. TRBV21-1 is annotated as a pseudogene. The CDR3 length is 19 residues. This CDR3 is CASSSTPKGRGHSYNEQFF. Here the CDR3 DNA reads TGTGCCAGCAGCTCCACTCCCAAAGGCAGGGGGCACTCCTACAATGAGCAGTTCTTC.

J is TRBJ2-7 and V is TRBV19; 9 bases align to TRBD1. This CDR3 is built from 16 residues. The germline V gene encodes CDR1 LNHDA and CDR2 SQIVND (reference sequence). V shed 3 bases and J 3 bases; nucleotides not matched to a gene: 9. The CDR3 DNA follows: TGTGCCAGTAGTATGTTTTCGGGACAGGGTTTCTACGAGCAGTACTTC. Amino acid sequence: CASSMFSGQGFYEQYF. The complete variable domain, with remaining parts taken from reference TRBV19 and TRBJ2-7, reads DGGITQSPKYLFRKEGQNVTLSCEQNLNHDAMYWYRQDPGQGLRLIYYSQIVNDFQKGDIAEGYSVSREKKESFPLTVTSAQKNPTAFYLCASSMFSGQGFYEQYFGPGTRLTVT.

The chain employs TRBV18 and TRBJ2-7, with D maybe TRBD1 (6 bases). The germline V gene encodes CDR1 KGHSH and CDR2 LQKENI. The CDR3 has 15 amino acids. Deletions cut 2 bases from V and 6 bases from J, with 17 bases between. The CDR3 protein is CASSPSGAQSGEQYF. Here the CDR3 DNA reads TGTGCCAGCTCACCATCAGGGGCGCAATCTGGCGAGCAGTACTTC.

The chain is built from TRBV28 and TRBJ1-4, with 9 bases matching TRBD1. The junction had 4 bases not matched to a gene; V was cut back by 6 bases and J by 5 bases. CDR3 length equals 14 residues. From germline, CDR1 is MDHEN and CDR2 SYDVKM. The CDR3 protein is CASSTGGQNEKLFF. The CDR3 nucleotides are TGTGCCAGCAGCACAGGGGGCCAGAATGAAAAACTGTTTTTT.

The chain carries TRBV7-9 and TRBJ1-2; 7 nucleotides align to TRBD1. The CDR3 consists of 15 residues. Per the germline V gene, CDR1 is SEHNR and CDR2 is FQNEAQ (reference sequence). The junction had 6 bases not matched to a gene; V was cut back by 5 bases and J by 0 bases. The CDR3 sequence: CASSHTGAPNYGYTF. As DNA, the CDR3 is TGTGCCAGCAGCCACACAGGGGCGCCTAACTATGGCTACACCTTC.

This clone has only one observation. The V and J genes are TRBV15 and TRBJ2-1; 14 nucleotides match TRBD2. V lost 2 bases, J lost 9 bases, and 3 bases stayed unmatched. The germline gives CDR1 LNHNV, CDR2 YYDKDF (reference sequence). This CDR3 is 15 amino acids long. Here the CDR3 reads CATSRPGLAGVEQFF. Here the CDR3 DNA reads TGTGCCACCAGCAGACCGGGACTAGCGGGAGTTGAGCAGTTCTTC. Complete variable domain (other parts from reference TRBV15 and TRBJ2-1): DAMVIQNPRYQVTQFGKPVTLSCSQTLNHNVMYWYQQKSSQAPKLLFHYYDKDFNNEADTPDNFQSRRPNTSFCFLDIRSPGLGDTAMYLCATSRPGLAGVEQFFGPGTRLTVL.

The chain links TRBV5-1 to TRBJ2-3, with a tentative D call TRBD2 (5 bases). The CDR3 is 15 residues long. Germline V gene sequence: CDR1 SGHRS, CDR2 YFSETQ. V was trimmed by 0 bases and J by 12 bases, leaving 20 bases between them. The CDR3 here is CASSLDSATITSQYF. CDR3 nucleotides: TGCGCCAGCAGCTTGGATAGCGCCACCATTACTTCCCAGTATTTT.

CDR3: CASSLSQGSAGELFF. The CDR3 nucleotides read TGCGCCAGCAGCTTGTCACAGGGGTCGGCCGGGGAGCTGTTTTTT. The chain has TRBV5-1 and TRBJ2-2, with TRBD1 identical over 7 bases. In germline, CDR1 is SGHRS, CDR2 YFSETQ. The CDR3 covers 15 residues. V shed 1 base and J 6 bases; nucleotides not matched to a gene: 6. The full variable domain, rest sourced from reference TRBV5-1 and TRBJ2-2, is KAGVTQTPRYLIKTRGQQVTLSCSPISGHRSVSWYQQTPGQGLQFLFEYFSETQRNKGNFPGRFSGRQFSNSRSEMNVSTLELGDSALYLCASSLSQGSAGELFFGEGSRLTVL.

The chain has TRBV3-1 (or the pseudogene TRBV3-2) and TRBJ2-5; 7 bases fit TRBD2. V trimming: 1 base; J trimming: 4 bases; junction bases outside the gene matches: 9. The CDR3 contains 16 residues. Germline V lookup: CDR1 LGHDT, CDR2 YNNKEL (reference sequence). The CDR3 loop is CASSQGSPGGAETQYF. The CDR3 DNA is TGTGCCAGCAGCCAAGGGAGCCCGGGAGGAGCAGAGACCCAGTACTTC.

This clone was found once. The rearrangement uses TRBV6-5 and TRBJ1-1, with 8 bases lining up with TRBD1. With 0 bases clipped from V and 1 base from J, the junction kept 1 base outside the gene matches. Per the germline V gene, CDR1 is MNHEY and CDR2 is SVGAGI. The CDR3 is 15 residues long. CDR3 residues: CASSYSGQENTEAFF. The CDR3, as DNA: TGTGCCAGCAGTTACTCGGGACAGGAGAACACTGAAGCTTTCTTT.

V is TRBV5-5 and J is TRBJ1-5, with 7 positions matching TRBD1. Germline V gene sequence: CDR1 SGHKS, CDR2 YYEKEE (reference sequence). This CDR3 is built from 14 residues. V lost 3 bases to trimming and J lost 3 bases; unmatched junction nucleotides: 3. Here the CDR3 DNA reads TGTGCCAGCAGCTCGGGACAGAACAATCAGCCCCAGCATTTT. Protein: CASSSGQNNQPQHF.

This chain connects TRBV15 to TRBJ1-2, with TRBD1 identical over 11 bases. Trimming at V came to 1 base and at J to 7 bases, leaving 5 bases not matched to a gene. CDR1 and CDR2 from the germline V gene are LNHNV and YYDKDF (reference sequence). This CDR3 contains 15 residues. The CDR3 spells CATSRVTGTGGGYTF. DNA of the CDR3: TGTGCCACCAGCAGAGTCACCGGGACAGGGGGTGGCTACACCTTC.

The chain recombines TRBV2 with TRBJ2-7; 8 positions agree with TRBD2. The length of the CDR3 is 13 residues. Germline CDR1 SNHLY, CDR2 FYNNEI. With 7 bases clipped from V and 4 bases from J, the junction kept 6 bases outside the gene matches. The chain's CDR3 is CASTFGGGYEQYF. The CDR3, as DNA: TGTGCCAGCACCTTCGGGGGGGGGTACGAGCAGTACTTC.

Details on this clone: The sample contains more than one DNA sequence encoding this CDR3. The CDR3 here is CASSIRTVNTEAFF. Here the CDR3 DNA reads TGTGCCAGTAGTATAAGGACAGTGAACACTGAAGCTTTCTTT. The rearrangement uses TRBV19 and TRBJ1-1; possibly TRBD1 for D (6 bases). CDR1 LNHDA and CDR2 SQIVND come from the germline V gene (reference sequence). Trimming stripped 2 bases from V and 0 bases from J, with 7 bases between. CDR3 length equals 14 residues.

This sequence joins TRBV27 and TRBJ1-2; the D is unclear. Germline V lookup: CDR1 MNHEY, CDR2 SMNVEV (reference sequence). The CDR3 is 13 amino acids. V dropped 9 bases and J dropped 8 bases, with 19 bases sitting between them. The CDR3 loop reads CASRRVDSGGYTF. The CDR3 region has the DNA TGTGCCAGTCGCCGGGTCGACTCGGGGGGCTACACCTTC.

This sequence joins TRBV11-2 and TRBJ1-5, with D hard to call. The CDR3 covers 12 residues. The V end lost 5 bases, the J end lost 8 bases, and 10 bases lay between the germline ends. Germline V CDR1 and CDR2: SGHAT, FQNNGV. CDR3 coding DNA: TGTGCCAGCAGCCACTTTCTAGAGCCCCAGCATTTT. Its translation: CASSHFLEPQHF.

The V call is TRBV7-9, the J call TRBJ1-2; 7 positions agree with TRBD1. The junction had 11 bases not matched to a gene; V was cut back by 7 bases and J by 0 bases. The CDR3 runs to 16 residues. CDR1 and CDR2 (germline): SEHNR, FQNEAQ (reference sequence). CDR3 sequence (DNA): TGTGCCAGCACCACAGGGGCCCATGCGTCTAACTATGGCTACACCTTC. It codes for CASTTGAHASNYGYTF.

CDR3 in DNA: TGCGCCAGCACATCCACATTGGACACTGAAGCTTTCTTT. Amino acids: CASTSTLDTEAFF. The V call is TRBV10-1, the J call TRBJ1-1, with no clear D. Germline lookup yields CDR1 WNHNN and CDR2 SYGVQD (reference sequence). Trimming cost V 7 bases and J 3 bases, with 12 bases left between them. The CDR3 loop spans 13 amino acids.

This clone was recorded once. This rearrangement joins TRBV7-8 to TRBJ2-2, with 7 nucleotides matching TRBD2. V gave up 10 bases and J gave up 3 bases; unmatched junction bases: 11. Germline assignment: CDR1 SGHVS and CDR2 FQNEAQ. CDR3 length: 15 amino acids. CDR3 in amino acids: CATKRGLADTGELFF. The CDR3 bases are TGTGCCACCAAAAGGGGTCTAGCGGACACCGGGGAGCTGTTTTTT. The variable domain in full, completed from reference TRBV7-8 and TRBJ2-2, reads GAGVSQSPRYKVAKRGQDVALRCDPISGHVSLFWYQQALGQGPEFLTYFQNEAQLDKSGLPSDRFFAERPEGSVSTLKIQRTQQEDSAVYLCATKRGLADTGELFFGEGSRLTVL.

V and J are TRBV5-1 and TRBJ1-2, with TRBD1 identical over 8 bases. The CDR3 sequence is 17 residues long. The V gene end was trimmed by 0 bases and the J gene end by 7 bases; junction bases not matched to a gene: 14. Looked up from germline, CDR1 is SGHRS and CDR2 is YFSETQ. The CDR3 sequence: CASSLDGGTGFLLGYTF. DNA for the CDR3: TGCGCCAGCAGCTTGGATGGTGGGACAGGCTTTTTGCTTGGCTACACCTTC.

This chain links TRBV9 with TRBJ1-2, with D possibly TRBD1 on 5 matching bases. The V and J ends lost 4 bases and 3 bases respectively, with 16 bases between them. Germline V lookup: CDR1 SGDLS, CDR2 YYNGEE. The CDR3 is 15 residues long. CDR3 sequence (DNA): TGTGCCAGCAGCCCCCCCGGGGGTCGGCACTATGGCTACACCTTC. As protein: CASSPPGGRHYGYTF.